The 5 T cell receptor beta chains given below trace back to one sample, sequenced in a study of T cell clones after liver transplantation. Only in-frame clones appear in the TCRdb table, and some are missing; sequencing was by immunoSEQ multiplex PCR. The sample includes under 55,000 clones, 86% seen only once; the top ten take around 2.5%. Source: CD4+ T cells from blood, taken 24 months after liver transplant. Source of these receptors: a human patient who received a liver transplant. Some T cells could come from the graft donor.

This chain joins TRBV18 and TRBJ2-7; D is unresolved. V was pared by 2 bases and J by 0 bases, with 11 bases between. This CDR3 is 15 amino acids long. Germline assignment: CDR1 KGHSH and CDR2 LQKENI. CDR3 sequence: CASSPGVSSSYEQYF. In DNA, the CDR3 is TGTGCCAGCTCACCAGGGGTCTCTAGCTCCTACGAGCAGTACTTC.

The chain couples TRBV5-1 to TRBJ2-5, with 7 bases lining up with TRBD2. Germline CDR1 is SGHRS and CDR2 is YFSETQ. V was pared by 0 bases and J by 5 bases, with 4 bases of the junction left unmatched. The CDR3 covers 14 residues. Here the CDR3 DNA reads TGCGCCAGCAGCTTGGAGAGCGGGATCGAGACCCAGTACTTC. Encoded protein: CASSLESGIETQYF.

The chain couples TRBV30 to TRBJ1-3; TRBD1 matches 7 bases. Looked up from germline, CDR1 is GTSNPN and CDR2 is SVGIG (reference sequence). After removal of 5 bases from V and 0 bases from J, the junction contained 1 base not matched to a gene. There are 13 residues in the CDR3. The CDR3 nucleotides are TGTGCCTGGGACAGGGCCTCTGGAAACACCATATATTTT. Protein: CAWDRASGNTIYF.

This chain connects TRBV14 to TRBJ2-5, with 8 positions matching TRBD1. Per the germline V gene, CDR1 is SGHDN and CDR2 is FVKESK. The CDR3 extends over 12 amino acids. V shed 5 bases, J shed 5 bases, and the junction held 1 base outside the gene matches. CDR3 sequence: CASSRTGETQYF. The CDR3 nucleotides read TGTGCCAGCAGCAGGACAGGGGAGACCCAGTACTTC.

The chain joins TRBV7-2 to TRBJ1-2; tentatively, D is TRBD1 (6 bases). Trimming cost V 4 bases and J 8 bases, with 23 bases left between them. The CDR3 sequence is 16 residues long. Germline assignment: CDR1 SGHTA and CDR2 FQGNSA. CDR3 nucleotides: TGTGCCAGCAGCTCACCAGGGGACGGTGAGCTCAGGGGCTACACCTTC. It encodes CASSSPGDGELRGYTF.